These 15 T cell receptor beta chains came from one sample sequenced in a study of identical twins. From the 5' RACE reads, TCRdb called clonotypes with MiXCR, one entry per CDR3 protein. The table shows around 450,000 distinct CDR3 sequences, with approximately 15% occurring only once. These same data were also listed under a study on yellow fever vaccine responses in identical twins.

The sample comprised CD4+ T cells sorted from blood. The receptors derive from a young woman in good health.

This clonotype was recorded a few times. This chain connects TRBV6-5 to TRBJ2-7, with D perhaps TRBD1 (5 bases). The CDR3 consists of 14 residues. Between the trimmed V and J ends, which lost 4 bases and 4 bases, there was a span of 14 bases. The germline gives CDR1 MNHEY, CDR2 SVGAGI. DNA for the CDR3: TGTGCCAGCAGTTCTACAGGTTCGGCGTACGAGCAGTACTTC. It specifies CASSSTGSAYEQYF.

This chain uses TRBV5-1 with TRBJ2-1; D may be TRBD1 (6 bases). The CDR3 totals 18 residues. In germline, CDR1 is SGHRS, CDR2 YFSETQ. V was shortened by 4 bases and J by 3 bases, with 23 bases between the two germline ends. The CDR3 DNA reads TGCGCCAGCAGCAGGCAGGGATCAGGGGAACGGGTCTACAATGAGCAGTTCTTC. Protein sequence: CASSRQGSGERVYNEQFF. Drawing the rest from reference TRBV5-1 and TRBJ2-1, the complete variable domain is KAGVTQTPRYLIKTRGQQVTLSCSPISGHRSVSWYQQTPGQGLQFLFEYFSETQRNKGNFPGRFSGRQFSNSRSEMNVSTLELGDSALYLCASSRQGSGERVYNEQFFGPGTRLTVL.

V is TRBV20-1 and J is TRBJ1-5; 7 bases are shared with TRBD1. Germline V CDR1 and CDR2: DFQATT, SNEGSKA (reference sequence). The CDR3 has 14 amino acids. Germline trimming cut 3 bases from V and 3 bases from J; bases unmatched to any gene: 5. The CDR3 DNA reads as TGCAGTGCTAGTCATAGGGGGCCCAATCAGCCCCAGCATTTT. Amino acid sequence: CSASHRGPNQPQHF.

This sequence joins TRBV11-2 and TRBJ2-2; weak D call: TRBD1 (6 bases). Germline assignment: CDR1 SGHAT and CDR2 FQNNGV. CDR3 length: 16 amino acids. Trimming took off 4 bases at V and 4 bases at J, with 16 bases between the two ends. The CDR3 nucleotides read TGTGCCAGCAGCTCGGGACAAACAATTACCACCGGGGAGCTGTTTTTT. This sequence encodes CASSSGQTITTGELFF.

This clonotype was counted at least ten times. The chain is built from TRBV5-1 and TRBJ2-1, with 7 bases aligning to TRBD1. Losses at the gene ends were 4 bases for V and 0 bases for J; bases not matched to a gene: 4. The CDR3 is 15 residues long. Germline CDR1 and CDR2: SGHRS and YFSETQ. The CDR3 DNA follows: TGCGCCAGCAGCGTTACAGGGGACTCCTACAATGAGCAGTTCTTC. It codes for CASSVTGDSYNEQFF.

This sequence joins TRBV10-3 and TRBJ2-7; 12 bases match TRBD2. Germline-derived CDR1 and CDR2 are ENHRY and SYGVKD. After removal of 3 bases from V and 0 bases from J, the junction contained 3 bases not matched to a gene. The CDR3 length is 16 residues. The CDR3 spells CAISERTSGVSYEQYF. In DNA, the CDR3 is TGTGCCATCAGTGAACGGACTAGCGGGGTCTCCTACGAGCAGTACTTC.

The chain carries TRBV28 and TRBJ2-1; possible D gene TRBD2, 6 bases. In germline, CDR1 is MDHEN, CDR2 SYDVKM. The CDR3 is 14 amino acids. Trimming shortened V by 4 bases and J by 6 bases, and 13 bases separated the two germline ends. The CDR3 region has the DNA TGTGCCAGCAGTTGGGGAGGATCACGCAATGAGCAGTTCTTC. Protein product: CASSWGGSRNEQFF.

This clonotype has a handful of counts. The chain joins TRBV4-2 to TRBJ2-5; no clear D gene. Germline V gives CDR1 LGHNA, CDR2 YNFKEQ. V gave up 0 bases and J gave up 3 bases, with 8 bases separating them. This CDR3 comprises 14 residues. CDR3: CASSQDPQKETQYF. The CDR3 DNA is TGTGCCAGCAGCCAAGATCCCCAGAAAGAGACCCAGTACTTC.

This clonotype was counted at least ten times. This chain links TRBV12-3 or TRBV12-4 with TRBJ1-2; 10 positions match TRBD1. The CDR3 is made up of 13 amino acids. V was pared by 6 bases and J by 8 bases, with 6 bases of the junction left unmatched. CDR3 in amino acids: CASRLGQGKGYTF. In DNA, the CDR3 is TGTGCCAGCAGACTGGGACAGGGGAAAGGCTACACCTTC.

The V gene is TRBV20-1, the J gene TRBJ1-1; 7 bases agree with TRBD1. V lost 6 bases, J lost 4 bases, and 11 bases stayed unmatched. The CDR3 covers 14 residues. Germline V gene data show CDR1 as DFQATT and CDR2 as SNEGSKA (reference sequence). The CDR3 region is CSARNQGVGTEAFF. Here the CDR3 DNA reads TGCAGTGCCCGTAATCAGGGGGTCGGCACTGAAGCTTTCTTT.

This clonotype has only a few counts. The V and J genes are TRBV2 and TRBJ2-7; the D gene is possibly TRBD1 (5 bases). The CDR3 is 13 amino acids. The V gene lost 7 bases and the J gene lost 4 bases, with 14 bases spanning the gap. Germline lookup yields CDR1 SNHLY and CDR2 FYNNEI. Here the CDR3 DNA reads TGTGCCAGCATGCCCTTCAGGGTGTACGAGCAGTACTTC. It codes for CASMPFRVYEQYF.

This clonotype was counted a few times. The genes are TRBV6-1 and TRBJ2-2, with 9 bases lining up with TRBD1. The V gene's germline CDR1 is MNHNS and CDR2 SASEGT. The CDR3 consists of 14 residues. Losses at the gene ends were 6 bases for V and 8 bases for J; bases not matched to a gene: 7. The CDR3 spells CASRIQGAKGELFF. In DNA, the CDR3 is TGTGCCAGCAGGATACAGGGGGCAAAAGGGGAGCTGTTTTTT.

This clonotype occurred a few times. The CDR3 here is CASSPGGQGNYNEQFF. CDR3 nucleotides: TGTGCCAGCAGCCCGGGGGGACAGGGGAACTATAATGAGCAGTTCTTC. This chain joins TRBV3-1 and TRBJ2-1, with TRBD1 matching 10 bases. Germline V gene data show CDR1 as LGHDT and CDR2 as YNNKEL (reference sequence). The CDR3 covers 16 residues. V trimming: 4 bases; J trimming: 7 bases; junction bases outside the gene matches: 10.

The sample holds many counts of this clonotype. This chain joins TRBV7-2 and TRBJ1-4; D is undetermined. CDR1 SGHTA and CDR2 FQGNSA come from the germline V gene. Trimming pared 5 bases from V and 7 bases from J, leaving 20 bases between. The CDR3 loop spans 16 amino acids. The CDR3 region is CASSIKKPTKAEKLFF. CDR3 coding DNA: TGTGCCAGCAGCATCAAAAAACCGACAAAGGCTGAAAAACTGTTTTTT. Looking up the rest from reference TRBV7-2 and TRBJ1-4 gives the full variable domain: GAGVSQSPSNKVTEKGKDVELRCDPISGHTALYWYRQSLGQGLEFLIYFQGNSAPDKSGLPSDRFSAERTGGSVSTLTIQRTQQEDSAVYLCASSIKKPTKAEKLFFGSGTQLSVL.

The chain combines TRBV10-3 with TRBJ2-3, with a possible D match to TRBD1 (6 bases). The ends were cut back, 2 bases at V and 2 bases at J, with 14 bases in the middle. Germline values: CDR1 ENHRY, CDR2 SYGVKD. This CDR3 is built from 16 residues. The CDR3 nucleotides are TGTGCCATCAGTGAGCCACCGGGACAAATCACAGATACGCAGTATTTT. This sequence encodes CAISEPPGQITDTQYF.